The source of this TCR beta chain is a study of cytomegalovirus exposure and HLA in healthy donors (TCRdb year 2017). As for the study more broadly: According to a later analysis, the approximately 130 validation repertoires were produced on the same platform as the roughly 600 repertoires of the first cohort. The study aimed to test whether signatures of past pathogen exposure could be identified by cataloging public T cell receptors. In addition to the first cohort of 650 to 800 subjects, a separate validation cohort of 130 or so different subjects was used. The study combined high-throughput TCR immunosequencing, statistical association of individual TCRs with disease status, and machine learning to predict cytomegalovirus infection status.

Inclusive of the bounding cysteine and phenylalanine, the CDR3 is 13 residues long. Of the read, only the CDR3 DNA is kept; its 39 bases are in frame from base 1. In the germline V gene, CDR1 corresponds to SNHLY and CDR2 to FYNNEI. Deletion took 5 bases off V and 5 bases off J, with a span of 12 bases between the germline ends. On this clone: Its antigen is still unknown. Qualities for individual bases were not recorded, and no much larger clone is one base off.

The donors belonged to the validation cohort of 90 to 150 subjects, which was separate from the 666-subject first cohort. Study-wide findings and limitations: The authors suggested that the approach could potentially be generalized to other disease states and immunological phenotypes. The study gave a list of more than 150 TCR beta chains associated with cytomegalovirus. All 120 or so repertoires were used to score co-occurrence in the validation cohort in a later analysis, because that analysis had no HLA typing for the cohort. In vitro tests confirmed that a few of the cytomegalovirus-associated TCR beta chains recognize cytomegalovirus antigens. The classifier was reported to diagnose cytomegalovirus status with high specificity and sensitivity in both the original and validation cohorts. Across donors, most TCR sequences were observed very rarely, whereas some public TCRs were present in many individuals. Subsequent analysis determined that TCRs grouped into clusters in the first cohort also showed a tendency toward co-occurrence across the 120 or so validation repertoires, and approximately 94% of cluster scores exceeded 0.

The protocol used for the library was the immunoSEQ multiplex PCR assay. In the original analysis: A statistical classification framework was built to diagnose cytomegalovirus status from the catalog of TCR beta chain sequences. TCRdb obtained this table from immuneACCESS and retained in-frame rearrangements with V and J assigned. These tables miss some clones; where compared with another copy, unresolved V genes account for less than half of the shortfall, and the remainder is unexplained. V and J calls and clone size are copied from that table; D and trimming were computed from the DNA. The sample table lists about 54,000 clones, approximately 89% of them with a count of one. The ten top clones hold around 9.2% of the sample.

The sequence came from a woman between 18 and 30 years old in good health and CMV-seropositive. The sequenced sample consisted of PBMCs. The chain is made from TRBV2 and TRBJ1-2; no confident D gene assignment can be made. Here the CDR3 is given as CASSRDERYGYTF. The bases read TGTGCCAGCAGTCGGGATGAGAGGTATGGCTACACCTTC.